The source of this T cell receptor (beta chain) is a study of T cell responses to AZD1222 COVID-19 vaccine. Findings of the study overall: Clonal diversity may have been underestimated in mostly white British donors.

Libraries were prepared by immunoSEQ multiplex PCR; TCRdb keeps only in-frame clonotypes and omits some of them. The sample records 85,000 to 110,000 clones, roughly nine tenths being singletons. Note on this clone: Its antigen remains unknown.

From germline, CDR1 is SGHTA and CDR2 FQGNSA. V lost 5 bases, J lost 2 bases, and 24 bases lay in between. CDR3 length: 18 residues. The input for sequencing was peripheral blood, taken on day 0 of AZD1222 vaccination. The chain recombines TRBV7-2 with TRBJ1-2; unclear D gene. The receptor comes from an adult in good health. Here the CDR3 reads CASSLVGMGRESNYGYTF. CDR3 sequence (DNA): TGTGCCAGCAGCCTCGTCGGAATGGGCCGAGAAAGCAACTATGGCTACACCTTC.